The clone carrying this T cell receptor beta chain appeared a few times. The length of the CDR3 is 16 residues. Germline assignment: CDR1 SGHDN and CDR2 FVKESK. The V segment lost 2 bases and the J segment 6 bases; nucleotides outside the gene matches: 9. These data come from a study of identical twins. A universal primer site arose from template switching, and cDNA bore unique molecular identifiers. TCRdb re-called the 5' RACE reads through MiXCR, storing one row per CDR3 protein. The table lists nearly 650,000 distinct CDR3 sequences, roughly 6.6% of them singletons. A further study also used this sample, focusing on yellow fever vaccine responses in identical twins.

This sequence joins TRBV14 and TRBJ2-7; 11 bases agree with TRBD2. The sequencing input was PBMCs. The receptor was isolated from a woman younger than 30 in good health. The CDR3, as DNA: TGTGCCAGCAGCCAAAGCCCAGGACTAGCGGGCGCCGAGCAGTACTTC. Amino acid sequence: CASSQSPGLAGAEQYF.